The clone carrying this TCR beta chain was seen only a few times. The target antigen is unknown. TCRdb recomputed calls from the reads with MiXCR, one row per CDR3 protein. The repertoire includes roughly 990,000 distinct CDR3 sequences, around 32% of them detected once, and roughly an eighth sits in the top ten. This entry belongs to a study of T cell repertoires in cytomegalovirus infection. CDR3 size: 16 residues. CDR1 is SEHNR and CDR2 is FQNEAQ in the germline V gene (reference sequence). The germline V and J ends were trimmed by 5 bases and 10 bases, with 21 bases remaining between them. This sequence originates from a human donor in good health (CMV status not recorded). Some clones in this sample may be carry-over from other donors' samples. The material was cultured CD8+ T cells from PBMCs, obtained from culture after CMV antigen stimulation. V and J are TRBV7-9 and TRBJ1-6; D may be TRBD1 (6 bases). This CDR3 reads CASSGRDPTGHSPLHF. The CDR3 nucleotides are TGTGCCAGCAGCGGAAGAGACCCTACAGGGCACTCACCCCTCCACTTT.